Listed below are T cell receptor beta chains from one sample, sequenced in a study of blood T cell repertoires in COVID-19. This table comes from immunoSEQ multiplex PCR, and its TCRdb copy is limited to in-frame clones, with some not included. The sample yields some 56,000 clones, around four fifths seen once. The sequenced material came from peripheral blood. All receptors come from a woman aged 45-60 years with active or convalescent COVID-19. Both conserved end residues are part of each CDR3. A D gene is named only where the DNA matches it firmly. Clone size is shown for a subset of rows, as once, few, many or a class of expanded clone.

j_call	d_call	clone_size	v_call	cdr3_nt	cdr3_aa
TRBJ2-7	TRBD2	many	TRBV20-1	TGCAGTGCTAGTTCGAGCGGGAGATCGTACGAGCAGTACTTC	CSASSSGRSYEQYF
TRBJ2-1	TRBD2	NA	TRBV15	TGTGCCACCAGCAGAAGACTAGCTGAACTACGCAATGAGCAGTTCTTC	CATSRRLAELRNEQFF
TRBJ1-6	NA	few	TRBV7-8	TGTGCCAGCAGCTTCCGAGAAGAGGCACCCCTCCACTTT	CASSFREEAPLHF
TRBJ2-2	TRBD2	NA	TRBV30	TGTGCCTGGAGTGTACTAGCGGACGGGGAGCTGTTTTTT	CAWSVLADGELFF
TRBJ2-7	NA	NA	TRBV28	TGTGCCAGCAGCAGCGGAGCCTACGAGCAGTACTTC	CASSSGAYEQYF
TRBJ2-3	TRBD2	NA	TRBV5-1	TGCGCCAGCAGGTATGGCGGGGGATCGACAGATACGCAGTATTTT	CASRYGGGSTDTQYF
TRBJ1-6	NA	NA	TRBV10-2	TGCGCCAGCCGGGACACCGCCGGGAATTCACCCCTCCACTTT	CASRDTAGNSPLHF
TRBJ2-2	NA	NA	TRBV30	TGTGCCTGGGACAGTAACACCGGGGAGCTGTTTTTT	CAWDSNTGELFF
TRBJ2-5	NA	NA	TRBV10-3	TGTGCCATCAGTGAGGTTTACGGAGAGACCCAGTACTTC	CAISEVYGETQYF
TRBJ1-3	NA	NA	TRBV2	TGTGCCAGCAGGGACGGACAAAGGGTCTCTGGAAACACCATATATTTT	CASRDGQRVSGNTIYF
TRBJ1-4	NA	NA	TRBV5-1	TGCGCCAGCAGCTTCCAGGGGCGCGTTAATGAAAAACTGTTTTTT	CASSFQGRVNEKLFF
TRBJ2-2	TRBD2	NA	TRBV7-7	TGTGCCAGCAGCCAGACTAGCGGGACCTCCGGGGAGCTGTTTTTT	CASSQTSGTSGELFF
TRBJ2-7	TRBD2	NA	TRBV19	TGTGCCAGTAGTATGGGACTATCATCCTACGAGCAGTACTTC	CASSMGLSSYEQYF
TRBJ2-7	NA	NA	TRBV28	TGTGCCAGCCTTAGGGGGATGACCTACGAGCAGTACTTC	CASLRGMTYEQYF
TRBJ2-3	NA	NA	TRBV10-3	TGTGCCTCAACGGTCCGGGAGCCCACAGATACGCAGTATTTT	CASTVREPTDTQYF
TRBJ1-2	NA	once	TRBV27	TGTGCCAGCAGTCACCGGGGGGGCGACTATGGCTACACCTTC	CASSHRGGDYGYTF
TRBJ1-6	TRBD1	NA	TRBV6-5	TGTGCCAGCAGAAGAGACAGGGGTAATTCACCCCTCCACTTT	CASRRDRGNSPLHF
TRBJ2-1	TRBD2	NA	TRBV19	TGTGCCAGTAGTATAGCAAAGCGGGATAGTGAGCAGTTCTTC	CASSIAKRDSEQFF
TRBJ2-5	TRBD2	NA	TRBV23-1	TGCGCCAGCAGTCAATCCGGGACTAGCGGGAGGCGGAAGGAGACCCAGTACTTC	CASSQSGTSGRRKETQYF
TRBJ2-7	TRBD2	NA	TRBV11-2	TGTGCCAGCAGCTTAGGCTTGACTAGCGGCTACGAGCAGTACTTC	CASSLGLTSGYEQYF
TRBJ2-7	TRBD2	NA	TRBV5-1	TGCGCCAGCAGCTTCGGTAGCGGGAAAGGTCCCTACGAGCAGTACTTC	CASSFGSGKGPYEQYF
TRBJ2-5	NA	NA	TRBV10-3	TGTGCCATCAGGGCAGGCCCTCAAGAGACCCAGTACTTC	CAIRAGPQETQYF
TRBJ1-1	NA	few	TRBV7-9	TGTGCCAGCAGCGGAGGAGGACTGAACACTGAAGCTTTCTTT	CASSGGGLNTEAFF
TRBJ1-5	NA	few	TRBV2	TGTGCCAGCAGTGAAGCGAGGACAATCCGACAGCCCCAGCATTTT	CASSEARTIRQPQHF
TRBJ2-4	TRBD2	NA	TRBV28	TGTGCCAGCAGTTTAACTAGCGGGAGGGGGGCCAAAAACATTCAGTACTTC	CASSLTSGRGAKNIQYF
TRBJ2-1	TRBD1	NA	TRBV10-1	TGCGCCAGCAGTAGACAGGGGGACAATGAGCAGTTCTTC	CASSRQGDNEQFF
TRBJ1-5	NA	NA	TRBV18	TGTGCCAGCTCACCACAAACAGGGAATCAGCCCCAGCATTTT	CASSPQTGNQPQHF
TRBJ1-1	NA	many	TRBV19	TGTGCCAGTAGTATAGTGACAAACACTGAAGCTTTCTTT	CASSIVTNTEAFF
TRBJ1-2	NA	NA	TRBV2	TGTGCCAGCAGTGAAAGCACCTCCGCTAACTATGGCTACACCTTC	CASSESTSANYGYTF
TRBJ2-1	NA	NA	TRBV2	TGTGCCAGCAGTGTAGCGGGACAGGGCAACTACAATGAGCAGTTCTTC	CASSVAGQGNYNEQFF
TRBJ2-2	TRBD2	NA	TRBV10-2	TGCGCCAGCGGGGCGGGAGAGGGGCATGGGGAGCTGTTTTTT	CASGAGEGHGELFF
TRBJ1-1	NA	NA	TRBV29-1	TGCAGCGTCCTTCGCGGGGGCCCCAACACTGAAGCTTTCTTT	CSVLRGGPNTEAFF
TRBJ2-1	TRBD2	NA	TRBV9	TGTGCCAGCAGCGTAGGCCCAGCGGGAAACTCCTACAATGAGCAGTTCTTC	CASSVGPAGNSYNEQFF
TRBJ2-1	TRBD2	NA	TRBV7-9	TGTGCCAGCAGCTTTAGGACTAGCGCCAATGAGCAGTTCTTC	CASSFRTSANEQFF
TRBJ1-5	TRBD1	NA	TRBV2	TGTGCCAGCAGTGAACGAAGACAGGGGGCCGGTCAGCCCCAGCATTTT	CASSERRQGAGQPQHF
TRBJ1-4	TRBD1	few	TRBV19	TGTGCCAGTAGTGGGCGACAGGGTTCACACGAAAAACTGTTTTTT	CASSGRQGSHEKLFF
TRBJ2-3	TRBD2	NA	TRBV5-5	TGTGCCAGCAGCTTGGTGGGGACTAGTGTAGATACGCAGTATTTT	CASSLVGTSVDTQYF
TRBJ1-4	TRBD1	once	TRBV2	TGTGCCAGCAACCCGGGACAGATGGATGGGGAAAAACTGTTTTTT	CASNPGQMDGEKLFF
TRBJ1-1	NA	few	TRBV29-1	TGCAGCGTTGAACAAGCGAACACTGAAGCTTTCTTT	CSVEQANTEAFF
TRBJ1-5	NA	few	TRBV19	TGTGCCAGTAGTATGCGGCAGGGGCAGAATCAGCCCCAGCATTTT	CASSMRQGQNQPQHF
TRBJ2-7	TRBD2	NA	TRBV3-1/TRBV3-2	TGTGCCAGCAGCCAAGTTAGCGGGAGAGGCTCCTACGAGCAGTACTTC	CASSQVSGRGSYEQYF
TRBJ2-3	NA	NA	TRBV5-1	TGCGCCAGCAGCGCCGGGGGAGGTTTGGATACGCAGTATTTT	CASSAGGGLDTQYF
TRBJ2-4	TRBD1	NA	TRBV28	TGTGCCAGCAAAGGGACAGACCTAGCCAAAAACATTCAGTACTTC	CASKGTDLAKNIQYF
TRBJ2-3	TRBD1	once	TRBV6-6	TGTGCCAGCAGTTATGCAGGGACAGCAGATACGCAGTATTTT	CASSYAGTADTQYF
TRBJ2-1	TRBD2	NA	TRBV4-2	TGTGCCAGCAGCCAAAGGGAGGGCGGAGACAATGAGCAGTTCTTC	CASSQREGGDNEQFF
TRBJ2-7	TRBD1	NA	TRBV5-1	TGCGCCAGCAGCTCACAACCTCTAGGACAGGGGGTACGGTACGAGCAGTACTTC	CASSSQPLGQGVRYEQYF
TRBJ2-7	NA	NA	TRBV7-8	TGTGCCAGCAGCTTAGCGCCCGGGAGTAGCGAGCAGTACTTC	CASSLAPGSSEQYF
TRBJ2-5	TRBD2	NA	TRBV28	TGTGCCAGCAGTTTAGCGGGGGGCATACAGACCCAGTACTTC	CASSLAGGIQTQYF
TRBJ2-1	NA	few	TRBV5-1	TGCGCCAGCAGCTTGCCTACAGCGGGTCAGGTGCAGTTCTTC	CASSLPTAGQVQFF
TRBJ1-4	NA	NA	TRBV5-1	TGCGCCAGCAGCTTGGATTCGGTCCTTTCGAATGAAAAACTGTTTTTT	CASSLDSVLSNEKLFF
TRBJ2-1	NA	NA	TRBV7-2	TGTGCCAGCAGCTTATTCGGGAGCGTAGCTGAGCAGTTCTTC	CASSLFGSVAEQFF
TRBJ1-2	TRBD1	once	TRBV5-8	TGTGCCAGCAGGATGACAGGGGGTGAATATGGCTACACCTTC	CASRMTGGEYGYTF
TRBJ1-4	NA	NA	TRBV5-1	TGCGCCACCCCAGGGAGGGGTAATGAAAAACTGTTTTTT	CATPGRGNEKLFF
TRBJ2-3	NA	NA	TRBV20-1	TGCAGTGCTAGTGCGCGCCCGAGCACAGATACGCAGTATTTT	CSASARPSTDTQYF